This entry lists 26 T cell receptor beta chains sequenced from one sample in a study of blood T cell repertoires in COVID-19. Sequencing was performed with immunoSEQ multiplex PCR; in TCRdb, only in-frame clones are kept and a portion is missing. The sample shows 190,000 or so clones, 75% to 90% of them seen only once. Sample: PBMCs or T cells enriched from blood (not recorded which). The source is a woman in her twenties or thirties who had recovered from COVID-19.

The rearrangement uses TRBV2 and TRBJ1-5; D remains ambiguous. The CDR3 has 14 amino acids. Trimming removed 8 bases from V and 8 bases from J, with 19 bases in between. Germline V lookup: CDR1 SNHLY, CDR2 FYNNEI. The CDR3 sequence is CASSKSRWPEPQHF. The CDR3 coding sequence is TGTGCCAGCTCCAAGTCCAGGTGGCCGGAGCCCCAGCATTTT. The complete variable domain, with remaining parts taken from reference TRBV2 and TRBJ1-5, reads EPEVTQTPSHQVTQMGQEVILRCVPISNHLYFYWYRQILGQKVEFLVSFYNNEISEKSEIFDDQFSVERPDGSNFTLKIRSTKLEDSAMYFCASSKSRWPEPQHFGDGTRLSIL.

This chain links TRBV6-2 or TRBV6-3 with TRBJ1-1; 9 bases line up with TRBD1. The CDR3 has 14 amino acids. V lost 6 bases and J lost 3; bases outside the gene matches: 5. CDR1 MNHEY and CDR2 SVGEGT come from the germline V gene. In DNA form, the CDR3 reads TGTGCCAGCAGCTCGACAGGGGGGGACACTGAAGCTTTCTTT. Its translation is CASSSTGGDTEAFF.

CDR3 protein: CASGSGVSSGNTIYF. The CDR3 bases are TGTGCTAGTGGGTCAGGGGTTAGTTCTGGAAACACCATATATTTT. The rearrangement uses TRBV12-5 and TRBJ1-3; D possibly corresponds to TRBD1 (6 bases). This CDR3 is 15 amino acids long. Germline V gene lookup returns CDR1 LGHNT and CDR2 FRNRAP. V was trimmed by 6 bases and J by 1 base, leaving 13 bases between them.

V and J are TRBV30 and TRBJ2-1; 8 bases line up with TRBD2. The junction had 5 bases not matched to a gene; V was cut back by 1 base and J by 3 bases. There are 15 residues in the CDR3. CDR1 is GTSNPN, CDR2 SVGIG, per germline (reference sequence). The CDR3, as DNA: TGTGCCTGGAGTGCGCTAGCGGGTTTCTACAATGAGCAGTTCTTC. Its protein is CAWSALAGFYNEQFF.

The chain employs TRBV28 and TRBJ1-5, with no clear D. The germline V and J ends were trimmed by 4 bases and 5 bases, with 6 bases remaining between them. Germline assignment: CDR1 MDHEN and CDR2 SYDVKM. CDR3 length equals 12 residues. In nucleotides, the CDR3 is TGTGCCAGCAGTTCCACGGATCAGCCCCAGCATTTT. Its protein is CASSSTDQPQHF.

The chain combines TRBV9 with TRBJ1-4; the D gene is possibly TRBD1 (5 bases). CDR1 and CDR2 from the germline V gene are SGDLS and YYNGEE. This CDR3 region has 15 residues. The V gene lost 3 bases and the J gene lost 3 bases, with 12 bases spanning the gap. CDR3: CASSAAGQANEKLFF. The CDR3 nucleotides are TGTGCCAGCAGCGCTGCGGGGCAAGCTAATGAAAAACTGTTTTTT.

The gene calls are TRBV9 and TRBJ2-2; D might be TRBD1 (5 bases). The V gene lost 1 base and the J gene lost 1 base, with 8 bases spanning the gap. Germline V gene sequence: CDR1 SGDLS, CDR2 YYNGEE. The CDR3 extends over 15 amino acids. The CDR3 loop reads CASSVRQGNTGELFF. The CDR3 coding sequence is TGTGCCAGCAGCGTACGTCAGGGGAACACCGGGGAGCTGTTTTTT.

CDR3 sequence reads: CASSPLGGGSYNSPLHF. The CDR3 DNA sequence: TGCGCCAGCAGCCCTCTTGGGGGCGGCTCCTATAATTCACCCCTCCACTTT. The chain uses TRBV4-1 and TRBJ1-6; a possible D gene is TRBD1 (6 bases). CDR3 size: 17 residues. Deletions cut 4 bases from V and 0 bases from J, with 13 bases between. Per germline, CDR1 MGHRA and CDR2 YSYEKL.

CDR3 DNA sequence: TGTGCCAGCAGCTTTTTATTGGGCTACACCTTC. Translating gives CASSFLLGYTF. V and J are TRBV7-2 and TRBJ1-2; D is ambiguous. CDR3 size: 11 residues. Per germline, CDR1 SGHTA and CDR2 FQGNSA. V lost 3 bases, J lost 8 bases, and 7 bases lay in between.

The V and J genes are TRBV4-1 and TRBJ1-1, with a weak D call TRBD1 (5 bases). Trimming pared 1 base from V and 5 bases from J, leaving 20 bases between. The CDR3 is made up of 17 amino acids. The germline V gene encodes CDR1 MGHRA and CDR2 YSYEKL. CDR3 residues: CASSQGRDSRGRTEAFF. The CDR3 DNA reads TGCGCCAGCAGCCAAGGGCGGGACTCTCGGGGGAGGACTGAAGCTTTCTTT.

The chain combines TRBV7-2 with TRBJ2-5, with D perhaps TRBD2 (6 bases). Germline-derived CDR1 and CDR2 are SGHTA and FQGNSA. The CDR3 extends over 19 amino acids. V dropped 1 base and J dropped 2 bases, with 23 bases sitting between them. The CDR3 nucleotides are TGTGCCAGCAGCTTAGGGAGATCAGCGGGCCCCATGCTTCAAGAGACCCAGTACTTC. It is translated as CASSLGRSAGPMLQETQYF.

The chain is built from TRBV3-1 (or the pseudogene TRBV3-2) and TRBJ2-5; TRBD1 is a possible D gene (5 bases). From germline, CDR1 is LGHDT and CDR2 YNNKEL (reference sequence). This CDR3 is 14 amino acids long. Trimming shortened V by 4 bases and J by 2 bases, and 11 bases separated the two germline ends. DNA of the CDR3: TGTGCCAGCAGCCGCGACAGAATTCAAGAGACCCAGTACTTC. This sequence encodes CASSRDRIQETQYF.

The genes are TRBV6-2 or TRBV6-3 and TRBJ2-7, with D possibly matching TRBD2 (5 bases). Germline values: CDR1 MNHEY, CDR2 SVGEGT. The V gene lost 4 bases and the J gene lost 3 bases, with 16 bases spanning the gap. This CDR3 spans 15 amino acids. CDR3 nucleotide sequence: TGTGCCAGCAGTTCCTTCGCCTGGGGAGACTACGAGCAGTACTTC. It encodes CASSSFAWGDYEQYF.

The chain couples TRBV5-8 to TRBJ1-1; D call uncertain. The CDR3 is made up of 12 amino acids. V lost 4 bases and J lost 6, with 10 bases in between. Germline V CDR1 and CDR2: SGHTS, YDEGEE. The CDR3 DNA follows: TGTGCCAGCAGCGTTATAGTTTCTGAAGCTTTCTTT. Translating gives CASSVIVSEAFF.

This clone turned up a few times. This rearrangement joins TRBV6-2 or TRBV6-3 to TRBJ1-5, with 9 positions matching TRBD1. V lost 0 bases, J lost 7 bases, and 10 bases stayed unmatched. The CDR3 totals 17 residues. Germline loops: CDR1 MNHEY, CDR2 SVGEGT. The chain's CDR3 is CASSYSGTGIRTQPQHF. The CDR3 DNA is TGTGCCAGCAGTTACTCGGGGACAGGGATACGGACCCAGCCCCAGCATTTT.

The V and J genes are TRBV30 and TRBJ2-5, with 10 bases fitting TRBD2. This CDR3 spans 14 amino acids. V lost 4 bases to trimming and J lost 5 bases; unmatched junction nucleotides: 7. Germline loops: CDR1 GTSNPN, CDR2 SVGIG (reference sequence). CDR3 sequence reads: CAWNPGTSEETQYF. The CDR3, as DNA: TGTGCCTGGAACCCCGGGACTAGCGAGGAGACCCAGTACTTC.

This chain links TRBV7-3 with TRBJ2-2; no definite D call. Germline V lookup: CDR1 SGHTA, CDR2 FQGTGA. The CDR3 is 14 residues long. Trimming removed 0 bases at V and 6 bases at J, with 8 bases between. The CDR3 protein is CASSLTLDSGELFF. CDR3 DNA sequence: TGTGCCAGCAGCTTAACCTTAGATTCCGGGGAGCTGTTTTTT.

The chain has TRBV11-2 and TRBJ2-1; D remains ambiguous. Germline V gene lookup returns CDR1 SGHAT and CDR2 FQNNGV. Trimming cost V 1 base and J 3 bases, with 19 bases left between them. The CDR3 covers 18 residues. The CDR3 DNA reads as TGTGCCAGCAGCTTAGCAGCCGACACCCGATTCGACTACAATGAGCAGTTCTTC. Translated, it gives CASSLAADTRFDYNEQFF.

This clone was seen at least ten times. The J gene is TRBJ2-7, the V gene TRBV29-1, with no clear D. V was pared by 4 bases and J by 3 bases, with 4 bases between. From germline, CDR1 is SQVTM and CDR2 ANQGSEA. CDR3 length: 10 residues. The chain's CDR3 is CSVGVYEQYF. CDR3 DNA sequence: TGCAGCGTTGGCGTCTACGAGCAGTACTTC.

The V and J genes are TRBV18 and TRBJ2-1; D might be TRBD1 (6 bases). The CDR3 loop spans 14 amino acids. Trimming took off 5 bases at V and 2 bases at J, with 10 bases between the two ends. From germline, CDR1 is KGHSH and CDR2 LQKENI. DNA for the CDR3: TGTGCCAGCTCATCCACAGGGACCTACAATGAGCAGTTCTTC. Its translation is CASSSTGTYNEQFF. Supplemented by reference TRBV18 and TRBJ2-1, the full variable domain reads NAGVMQNPRHLVRRRGQEARLRCSPMKGHSHVYWYRQLPEEGLKFMVYLQKENIIDESGMPKERFSAEFPKEGPSILRIQQVVRGDSAAYFCASSSTGTYNEQFFGPGTRLTVL.

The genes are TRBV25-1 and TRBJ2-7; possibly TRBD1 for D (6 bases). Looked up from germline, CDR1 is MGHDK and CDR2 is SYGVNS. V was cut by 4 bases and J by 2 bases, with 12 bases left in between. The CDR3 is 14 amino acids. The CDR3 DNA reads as TGTGCCAGCAGTGCACAGGGCCTACCCTACGAGCAGTACTTC. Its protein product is CASSAQGLPYEQYF.

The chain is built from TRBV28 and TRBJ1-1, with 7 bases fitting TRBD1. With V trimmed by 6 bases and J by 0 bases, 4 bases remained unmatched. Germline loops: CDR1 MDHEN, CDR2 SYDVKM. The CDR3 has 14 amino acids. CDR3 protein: CASSFTGVNTEAFF. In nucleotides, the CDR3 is TGTGCCAGCAGCTTCACAGGGGTGAACACTGAAGCTTTCTTT.

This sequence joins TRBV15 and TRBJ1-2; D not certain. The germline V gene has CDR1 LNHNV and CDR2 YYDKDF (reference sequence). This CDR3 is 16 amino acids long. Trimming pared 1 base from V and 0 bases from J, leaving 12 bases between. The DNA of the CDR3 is TGTGCCACCAGCAGAGGAACAACGGGAGCTAACTATGGCTACACCTTC. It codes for CATSRGTTGANYGYTF.

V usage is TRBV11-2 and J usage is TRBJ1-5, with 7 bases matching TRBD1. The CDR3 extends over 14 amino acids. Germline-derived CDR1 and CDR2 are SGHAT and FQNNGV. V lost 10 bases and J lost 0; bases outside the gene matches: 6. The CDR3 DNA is TGTGCCAACTACAGGGGATATAGCAATCAGCCCCAGCATTTT. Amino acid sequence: CANYRGYSNQPQHF. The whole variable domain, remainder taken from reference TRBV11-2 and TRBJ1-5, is EAGVAQSPRYKIIEKRQSVAFWCNPISGHATLYWYQQILGQGPKLLIQFQNNGVVDDSQLPKDRFSAERLKGVDSTLKIQPAKLEDSAVYLCANYRGYSNQPQHFGDGTRLSIL.

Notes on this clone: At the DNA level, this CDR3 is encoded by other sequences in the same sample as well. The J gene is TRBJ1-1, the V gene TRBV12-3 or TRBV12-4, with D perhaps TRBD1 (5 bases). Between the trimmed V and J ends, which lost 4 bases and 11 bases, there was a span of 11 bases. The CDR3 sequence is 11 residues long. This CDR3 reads CASSSRGGAFF. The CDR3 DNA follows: TGTGCCAGCAGTTCACGGGGGGGGGCTTTCTTT.

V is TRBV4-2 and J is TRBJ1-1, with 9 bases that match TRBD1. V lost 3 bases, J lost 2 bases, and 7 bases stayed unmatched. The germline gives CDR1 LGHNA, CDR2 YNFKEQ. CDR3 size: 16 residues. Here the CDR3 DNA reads TGTGCCAGCAGCCAGGAGAGGACAGGGGATAACACTGAAGCTTTCTTT. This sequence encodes CASSQERTGDNTEAFF.